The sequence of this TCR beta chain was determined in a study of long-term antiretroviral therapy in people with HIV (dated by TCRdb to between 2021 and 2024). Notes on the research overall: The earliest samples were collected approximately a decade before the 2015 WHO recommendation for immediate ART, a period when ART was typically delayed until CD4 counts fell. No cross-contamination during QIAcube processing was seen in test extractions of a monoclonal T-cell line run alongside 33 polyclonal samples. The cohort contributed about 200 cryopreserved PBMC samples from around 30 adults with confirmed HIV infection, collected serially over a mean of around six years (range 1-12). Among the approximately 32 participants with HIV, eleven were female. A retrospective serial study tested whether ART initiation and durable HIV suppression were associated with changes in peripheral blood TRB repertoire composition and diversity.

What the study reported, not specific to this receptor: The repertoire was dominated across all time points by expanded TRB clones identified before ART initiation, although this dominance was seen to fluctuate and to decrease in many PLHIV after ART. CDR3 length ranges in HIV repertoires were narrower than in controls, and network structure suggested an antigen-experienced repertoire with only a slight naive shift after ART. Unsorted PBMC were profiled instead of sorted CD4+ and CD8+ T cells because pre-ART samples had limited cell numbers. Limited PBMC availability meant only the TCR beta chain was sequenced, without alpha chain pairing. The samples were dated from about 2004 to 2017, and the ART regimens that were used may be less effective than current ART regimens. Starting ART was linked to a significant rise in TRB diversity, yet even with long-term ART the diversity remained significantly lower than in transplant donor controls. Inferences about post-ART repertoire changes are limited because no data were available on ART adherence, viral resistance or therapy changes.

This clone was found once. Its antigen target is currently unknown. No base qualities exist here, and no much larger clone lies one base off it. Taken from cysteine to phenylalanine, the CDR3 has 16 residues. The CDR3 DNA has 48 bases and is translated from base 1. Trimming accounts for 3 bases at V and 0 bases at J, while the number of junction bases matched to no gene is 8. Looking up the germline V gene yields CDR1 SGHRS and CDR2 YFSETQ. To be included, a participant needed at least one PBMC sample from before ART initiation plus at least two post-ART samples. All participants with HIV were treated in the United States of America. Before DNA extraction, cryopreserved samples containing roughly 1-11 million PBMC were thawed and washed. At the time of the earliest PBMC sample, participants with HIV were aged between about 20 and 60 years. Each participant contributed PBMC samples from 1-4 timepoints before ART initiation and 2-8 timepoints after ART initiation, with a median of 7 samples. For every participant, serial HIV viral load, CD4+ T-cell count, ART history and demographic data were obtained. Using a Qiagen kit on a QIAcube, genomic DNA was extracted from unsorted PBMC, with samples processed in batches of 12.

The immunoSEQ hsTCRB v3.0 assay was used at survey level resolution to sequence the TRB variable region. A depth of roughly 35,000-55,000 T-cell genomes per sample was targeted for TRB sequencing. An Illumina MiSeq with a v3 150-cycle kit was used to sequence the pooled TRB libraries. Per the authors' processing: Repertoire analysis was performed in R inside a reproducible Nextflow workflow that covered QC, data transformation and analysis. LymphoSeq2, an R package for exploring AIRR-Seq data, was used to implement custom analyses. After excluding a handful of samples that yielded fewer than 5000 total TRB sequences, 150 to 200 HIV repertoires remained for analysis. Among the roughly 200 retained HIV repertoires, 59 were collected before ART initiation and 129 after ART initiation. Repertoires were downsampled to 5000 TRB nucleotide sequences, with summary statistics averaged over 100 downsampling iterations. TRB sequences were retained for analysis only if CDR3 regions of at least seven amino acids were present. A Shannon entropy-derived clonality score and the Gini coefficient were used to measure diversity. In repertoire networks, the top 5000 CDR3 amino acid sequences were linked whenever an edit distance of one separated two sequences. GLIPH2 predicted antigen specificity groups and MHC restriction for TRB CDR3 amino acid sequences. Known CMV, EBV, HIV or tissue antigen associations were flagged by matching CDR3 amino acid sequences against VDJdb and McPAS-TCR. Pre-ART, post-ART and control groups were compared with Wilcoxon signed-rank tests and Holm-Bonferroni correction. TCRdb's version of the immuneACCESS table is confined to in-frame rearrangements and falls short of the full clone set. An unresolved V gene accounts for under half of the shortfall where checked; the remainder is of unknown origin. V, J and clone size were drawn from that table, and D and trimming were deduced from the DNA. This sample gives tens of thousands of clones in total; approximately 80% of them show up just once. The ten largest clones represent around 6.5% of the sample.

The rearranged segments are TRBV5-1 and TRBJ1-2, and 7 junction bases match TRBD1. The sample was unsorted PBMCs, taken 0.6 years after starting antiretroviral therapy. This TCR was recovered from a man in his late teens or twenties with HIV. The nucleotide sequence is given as TGCGCCAGCAGCTCCGGGACAGCGATATCTAACTATGGCTACACCTTC. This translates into CASSSGTAISNYGYTF.